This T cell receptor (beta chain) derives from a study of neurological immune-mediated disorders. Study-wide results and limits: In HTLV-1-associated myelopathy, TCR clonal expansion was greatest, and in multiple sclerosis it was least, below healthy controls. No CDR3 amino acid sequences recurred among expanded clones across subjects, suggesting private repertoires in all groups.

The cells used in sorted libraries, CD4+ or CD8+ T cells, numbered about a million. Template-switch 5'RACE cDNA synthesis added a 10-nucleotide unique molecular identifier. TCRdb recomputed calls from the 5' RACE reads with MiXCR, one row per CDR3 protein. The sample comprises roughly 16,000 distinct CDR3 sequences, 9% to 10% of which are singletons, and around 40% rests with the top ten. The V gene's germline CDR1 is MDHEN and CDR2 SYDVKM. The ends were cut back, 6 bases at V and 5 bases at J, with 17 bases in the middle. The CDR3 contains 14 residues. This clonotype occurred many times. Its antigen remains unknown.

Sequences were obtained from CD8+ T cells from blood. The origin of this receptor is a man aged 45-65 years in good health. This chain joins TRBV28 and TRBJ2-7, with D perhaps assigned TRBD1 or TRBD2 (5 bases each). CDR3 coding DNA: TGTGCCAGCAGCCCGGAGCCTGGGACCCACGAGCAGTACTTC. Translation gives CASSPEPGTHEQYF.